This is a list of T cell receptor beta chains from one sample in a study of beta chain features in type 1 diabetes. The table came from immunoSEQ multiplex PCR; TCRdb's copy has only in-frame clones and leaves some out. The top ten clones hold about 0.018% of a sample with around 400,000 clones, 10% to 15% of them seen once. The sequencing input was naive CD4+ T cells from blood. The receptors were sampled from a man between 18 and 35 years old in good health. CDR3s include the opening cysteine and the closing phenylalanine or tryptophan. The D gene is left open where the match is weak. Not every row has a clone size; where given, it reads once, few, many or a size class.

CDR3aa: CASSEPGGENSPLHF; CDR3nt: TGTGCCAGCAGTGAGCCCGGGGGTGAGAATTCACCCCTCCACTTT; v_gene: TRBV5-4; abundance: -; j_gene: TRBJ1-6; d_gene: -
CDR3aa: CASSLGSRLRGELFF; CDR3nt: TGTGCCAGCAGTTTAGGTTCGCGTCTTCGAGGGGAGCTGTTTTTT; v_gene: TRBV28; abundance: few; j_gene: TRBJ2-2; d_gene: -
CDR3aa: CSASRTSGSHEQYF; CDR3nt: TGCAGCGCCTCGAGGACTAGCGGGAGCCACGAGCAGTACTTC; v_gene: TRBV29-1; abundance: many; j_gene: TRBJ2-7; d_gene: TRBD2
CDR3aa: CASSPEPGGANVLTF; CDR3nt: TGTGCCAGCAGCCCCGAACCGGGAGGGGCCAACGTCCTGACTTTC; v_gene: TRBV7-9; abundance: -; j_gene: TRBJ2-6; d_gene: -
CDR3aa: CASSLLGAPDTQYF; CDR3nt: TGTGCCAGCAGCCTCCTGGGGGCCCCAGATACGCAGTATTTT; v_gene: TRBV14; abundance: -; j_gene: TRBJ2-3; d_gene: -
CDR3aa: CASRTSGDTDTQYF; CDR3nt: TGTGCCAGCAGGACTAGCGGAGACACAGATACGCAGTATTTT; v_gene: TRBV6-1; abundance: -; j_gene: TRBJ2-3; d_gene: TRBD2
CDR3aa: CASSVWRGGLDTQYF; CDR3nt: TGTGCCAGCAGCGTTTGGCGGGGGGGCTTAGATACGCAGTATTTT; v_gene: TRBV9; abundance: -; j_gene: TRBJ2-3; d_gene: TRBD2
CDR3aa: CASSLDVLAPQYF; CDR3nt: TGTGCCAGCAGCTTAGATGTCCTAGCGCCGCAGTATTTT; v_gene: TRBV7-2; abundance: few; j_gene: TRBJ2-3; d_gene: -
CDR3aa: CASTPGPEISYTQYF; CDR3nt: TGCGCCAGCACCCCAGGGCCAGAAATAAGTTATACGCAGTATTTT; v_gene: TRBV4-1; abundance: -; j_gene: TRBJ2-3; d_gene: -
CDR3aa: CAWSGIQGAKDTQYF; CDR3nt: TGTGCCTGGAGTGGCATACAGGGGGCGAAAGATACGCAGTATTTT; v_gene: TRBV30; abundance: -; j_gene: TRBJ2-3; d_gene: TRBD1
CDR3aa: CSVEDTGKNTEAFF; CDR3nt: TGCAGCGTTGAAGACACAGGGAAGAACACTGAAGCTTTCTTT; v_gene: TRBV29-1; abundance: many; j_gene: TRBJ1-1; d_gene: -
CDR3aa: CAGGQSYEQYF; CDR3nt: TGTGCCGGGGGACAGTCCTACGAGCAGTACTTC; v_gene: TRBV2; abundance: few; j_gene: TRBJ2-7; d_gene: TRBD1
CDR3aa: CASIPGGQETQYF; CDR3nt: TGTGCCAGCATTCCTGGGGGCCAGGAGACCCAGTACTTC; v_gene: TRBV6-5; abundance: -; j_gene: TRBJ2-5; d_gene: -
CDR3aa: CASRPQRLTGELFF; CDR3nt: TGTGCCAGCAGGCCACAGAGACTAACCGGGGAGCTGTTTTTT; v_gene: TRBV27; abundance: -; j_gene: TRBJ2-2; d_gene: -
CDR3aa: CASSLGWGTGLYGYTF; CDR3nt: TGTGCCAGCAGCTTGGGGTGGGGGACAGGGCTCTATGGCTACACCTTC; v_gene: TRBV5-4; abundance: few; j_gene: TRBJ1-2; d_gene: TRBD1
CDR3aa: CATSRDLGARNQPQHF; CDR3nt: TGTGCCACCAGCAGAGATTTGGGGGCGCGCAATCAGCCCCAGCATTTT; v_gene: TRBV15; abundance: few; j_gene: TRBJ1-5; d_gene: -
CDR3aa: CATTSAGRYTEAFF; CDR3nt: TGTGCCACAACTTCTGCAGGGAGGTACACTGAAGCTTTCTTT; v_gene: TRBV28; abundance: -; j_gene: TRBJ1-1; d_gene: -
CDR3aa: CASTFSSGGGPDTQYF; CDR3nt: TGTGCCAGTACCTTTTCAAGCGGGGGCGGTCCAGATACGCAGTATTTT; v_gene: TRBV19; abundance: -; j_gene: TRBJ2-3; d_gene: TRBD2
CDR3aa: CAWDRGPASNQPQHF; CDR3nt: TGTGCCTGGGACAGGGGACCGGCTAGCAATCAGCCCCAGCATTTT; v_gene: TRBV30; abundance: -; j_gene: TRBJ1-5; d_gene: TRBD1
CDR3aa: CASSFLGLAGGAYEQYF; CDR3nt: TGTGCCAGCAGCTTCCTAGGACTAGCGGGGGGAGCCTACGAGCAGTACTTC; v_gene: TRBV7-2; abundance: few; j_gene: TRBJ2-7; d_gene: TRBD2
CDR3aa: CASSTNRGETQYF; CDR3nt: TGTGCCAGCAGCACGAACAGGGGAGAGACCCAGTACTTC; v_gene: TRBV7-2; abundance: few; j_gene: TRBJ2-5; d_gene: TRBD1
CDR3aa: CASSLAPPQGNNEQFF; CDR3nt: TGCGCCAGCAGCTTGGCACCACCACAGGGAAACAATGAGCAGTTCTTC; v_gene: TRBV5-1; abundance: -; j_gene: TRBJ2-1; d_gene: -
CDR3aa: CASSVKRDRDTQYF; CDR3nt: TGTGCCAGCAGCGTCAAGCGGGACAGGGATACGCAGTATTTT; v_gene: TRBV9; abundance: -; j_gene: TRBJ2-3; d_gene: -
CDR3aa: CASSSGQGHGYTF; CDR3nt: TGCGCCAGCAGCTCAGGACAGGGCCATGGCTACACCTTC; v_gene: TRBV5-1; abundance: few; j_gene: TRBJ1-2; d_gene: TRBD1
CDR3aa: CASGRNQPQHF; CDR3nt: TGTGCCTCAGGTCGCAATCAGCCCCAGCATTTT; v_gene: TRBV28; abundance: few; j_gene: TRBJ1-5; d_gene: -
CDR3aa: CASSVGTSRGETQYF; CDR3nt: TGTGCCAGCAGCGTAGGGACTAGCCGGGGGGAGACCCAGTACTTC; v_gene: TRBV9; abundance: few; j_gene: TRBJ2-5; d_gene: TRBD2
CDR3aa: CASSRDLPNQPQHF; CDR3nt: TGTGCCAGCAGCCGGGATCTTCCCAATCAGCCCCAGCATTTT; v_gene: TRBV7-9; abundance: few; j_gene: TRBJ1-5; d_gene: -
CDR3aa: CATSRDLDIQYF; CDR3nt: TGTGCCACCAGCAGGGACTTGGACATTCAGTACTTC; v_gene: TRBV15; abundance: -; j_gene: TRBJ2-4; d_gene: -
CDR3aa: CASRRQTANYGYTF; CDR3nt: TGTGCCAGCAGACGACAGACAGCTAACTATGGCTACACCTTC; v_gene: TRBV6-5; abundance: -; j_gene: TRBJ1-2; d_gene: -
CDR3aa: CASSDRVFNTEAFF; CDR3nt: TGTGCCAGCTCAGACAGGGTCTTTAACACTGAAGCTTTCTTT; v_gene: TRBV18; abundance: few; j_gene: TRBJ1-1; d_gene: TRBD1
CDR3aa: CASSLKTGISSYEQYF; CDR3nt: TGTGCCAGCAGCTTGAAGACGGGGATCAGCTCCTACGAGCAGTACTTC; v_gene: TRBV7-6; abundance: -; j_gene: TRBJ2-7; d_gene: -
CDR3aa: CASRSYRAFAEAFF; CDR3nt: TGTGCCAGCAGGAGTTACAGGGCGTTCGCTGAAGCTTTCTTT; v_gene: TRBV25-1; abundance: few; j_gene: TRBJ1-1; d_gene: -
CDR3aa: CASSRDRGTYEQYF; CDR3nt: TGTGCCAGTAGTAGGGACAGGGGGACCTACGAGCAGTACTTC; v_gene: TRBV19; abundance: -; j_gene: TRBJ2-7; d_gene: TRBD1
CDR3aa: CASSQDSGVPGYTF; CDR3nt: TGCGCCAGCAGCCAAGATTCCGGGGTTCCTGGCTACACCTTC; v_gene: TRBV4-3; abundance: -; j_gene: TRBJ1-2; d_gene: -
CDR3aa: CASRGGYEQYF; CDR3nt: TGTGCCAGCCGAGGCGGGTACGAGCAGTACTTC; v_gene: TRBV28; abundance: few; j_gene: TRBJ2-7; d_gene: -
CDR3aa: CASSARQGAADTQYF; CDR3nt: TGTGCCAGCAGCGCCAGACAGGGGGCAGCGGATACGCAGTATTTT; v_gene: TRBV9; abundance: -; j_gene: TRBJ2-3; d_gene: TRBD1
CDR3aa: CASSQALQGFYEQYF; CDR3nt: TGCGCCAGCAGCCAAGCTTTACAGGGGTTCTACGAGCAGTACTTC; v_gene: TRBV4-3; abundance: -; j_gene: TRBJ2-7; d_gene: TRBD1
CDR3aa: CAWSVASAGTQYF; CDR3nt: TGTGCCTGGAGTGTGGCCTCGGCAGGGACCCAGTACTTC; v_gene: TRBV30; abundance: -; j_gene: TRBJ2-5; d_gene: -
CDR3aa: CAISIGQLNTEAFF; CDR3nt: TGTGCCATCAGTATCGGACAGTTGAACACTGAAGCTTTCTTT; v_gene: TRBV10-3; abundance: few; j_gene: TRBJ1-1; d_gene: -
CDR3aa: CASSGTGHQNTEAFF; CDR3nt: TGTGCCAGCAGTGGCACGGGACACCAGAACACTGAAGCTTTCTTT; v_gene: TRBV2; abundance: -; j_gene: TRBJ1-1; d_gene: -
CDR3aa: CASSLRRTNTEAFF; CDR3nt: TGTGCCAGCAGCTTAAGGAGAACGAACACTGAAGCTTTCTTT; v_gene: TRBV7-3; abundance: -; j_gene: TRBJ1-1; d_gene: -
CDR3aa: CASSSQAGLTYEQYF; CDR3nt: TGTGCCAGCAGCTCCCAAGCGGGATTAACCTACGAGCAGTACTTC; v_gene: TRBV5-6; abundance: -; j_gene: TRBJ2-7; d_gene: TRBD2
CDR3aa: CASSKTSGSSYEQYF; CDR3nt: TGTGCCAGCAGCAAGACTAGCGGTTCCTCCTACGAGCAGTACTTC; v_gene: TRBV7-6; abundance: few; j_gene: TRBJ2-7; d_gene: TRBD2
CDR3aa: CASSTVYNQPQHF; CDR3nt: TGTGCCAGCAGCACTGTATACAATCAGCCCCAGCATTTT; v_gene: TRBV2; abundance: -; j_gene: TRBJ1-5; d_gene: -
CDR3aa: CASSRQAGIYSNQPQHF; CDR3nt: TGTGCCAGCAGTCGACAGGCCGGAATTTACAGCAATCAGCCCCAGCATTTT; v_gene: TRBV28; abundance: few; j_gene: TRBJ1-5; d_gene: -
CDR3aa: CASSLHLTGDSYGYTF; CDR3nt: TGTGCCAGCAGTCTTCACCTGACAGGGGATTCTTATGGCTACACCTTC; v_gene: TRBV28; abundance: -; j_gene: TRBJ1-2; d_gene: TRBD1